This T cell receptor beta chain is from a study of blood T cell repertoires in COVID-19. Study details: Acute and convalescent COVID-19 specimens originated in the United States, Italy and Spain. The cDNA or gDNA used as material had been derived from T cells, B-cell-depleted T cells, or PBMCs.

The assay was immunoSEQ multiplex PCR, and TCRdb's table has in-frame clones only and misses some. The sample carries about 38,000 clones, around 81% recorded once. Germline CDR1 MNHEY, CDR2 SVGAGI. V shed 2 bases and J shed 6 bases, with 14 bases lying between them. This CDR3 has 15 amino acids. This chain uses TRBV6-5 with TRBJ2-1, with TRBD1 as a possible D gene (6 bases). The sequenced material came from peripheral blood. The TCR comes from a man aged 50 to 59 with active COVID-19. In DNA, the CDR3 is TGTGCCAGCAGTTACGTGGGACACCTGCTCAATGAGCAGTTCTTC. As protein: CASSYVGHLLNEQFF.